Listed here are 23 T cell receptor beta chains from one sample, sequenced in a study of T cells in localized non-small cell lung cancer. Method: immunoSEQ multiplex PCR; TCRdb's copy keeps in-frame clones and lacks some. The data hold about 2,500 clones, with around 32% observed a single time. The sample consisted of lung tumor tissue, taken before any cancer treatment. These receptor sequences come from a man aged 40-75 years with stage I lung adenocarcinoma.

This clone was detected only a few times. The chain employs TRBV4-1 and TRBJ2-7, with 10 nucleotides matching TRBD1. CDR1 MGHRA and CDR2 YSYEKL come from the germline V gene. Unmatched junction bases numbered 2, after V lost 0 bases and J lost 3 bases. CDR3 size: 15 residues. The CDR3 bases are TGCGCCAGCAGCCAAGAGGGGGACAGGGGCTACGAGCAGTACTTC. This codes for CASSQEGDRGYEQYF.

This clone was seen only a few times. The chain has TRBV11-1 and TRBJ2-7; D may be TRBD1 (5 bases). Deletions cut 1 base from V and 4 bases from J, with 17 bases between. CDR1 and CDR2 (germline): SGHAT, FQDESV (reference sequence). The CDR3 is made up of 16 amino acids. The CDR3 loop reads CASSLGQTARPYEQYF. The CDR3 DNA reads TGTGCCAGCAGCTTAGGTCAGACAGCCCGACCGTACGAGCAGTACTTC.

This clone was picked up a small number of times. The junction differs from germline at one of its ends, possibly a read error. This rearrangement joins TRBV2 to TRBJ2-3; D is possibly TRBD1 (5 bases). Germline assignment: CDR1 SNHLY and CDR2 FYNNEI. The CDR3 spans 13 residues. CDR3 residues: CASRPGPPKLAFF. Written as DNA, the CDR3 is TGTGCCAGCAGACCAGGGCCCCCGAAATTGGCCTTTTTT.

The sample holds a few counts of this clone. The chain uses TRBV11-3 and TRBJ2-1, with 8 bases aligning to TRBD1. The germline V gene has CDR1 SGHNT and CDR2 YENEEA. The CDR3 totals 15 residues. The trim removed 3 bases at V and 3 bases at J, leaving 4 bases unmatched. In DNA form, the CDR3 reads TGTGCCAGCAGCTTGACAGGGGATAGCTACAATGAGCAGTTCTTC. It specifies CASSLTGDSYNEQFF. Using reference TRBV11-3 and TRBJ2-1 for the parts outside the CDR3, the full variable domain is EAGVVQSPRYKIIEKKQPVAFWCNPISGHNTLYWYLQNLGQGPELLIRYENEEAVDDSQLPKDRFSAERLKGVDSTLKIQPAELGDSAVYLCASSLTGDSYNEQFFGPGTRLTVL.

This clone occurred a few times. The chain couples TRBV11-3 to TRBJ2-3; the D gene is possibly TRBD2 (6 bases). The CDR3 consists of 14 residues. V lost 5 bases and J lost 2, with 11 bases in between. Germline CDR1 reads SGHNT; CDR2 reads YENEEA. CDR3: CASSQTRFTDTQYF. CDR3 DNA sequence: TGTGCCAGCAGCCAGACTAGGTTCACAGATACGCAGTATTTT.

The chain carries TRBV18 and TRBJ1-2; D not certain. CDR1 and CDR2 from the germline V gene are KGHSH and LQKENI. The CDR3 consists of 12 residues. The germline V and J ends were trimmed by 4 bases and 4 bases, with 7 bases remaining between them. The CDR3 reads CASSLGSYGYTF. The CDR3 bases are TGTGCCAGCTCACTCGGGAGCTATGGCTACACCTTC.

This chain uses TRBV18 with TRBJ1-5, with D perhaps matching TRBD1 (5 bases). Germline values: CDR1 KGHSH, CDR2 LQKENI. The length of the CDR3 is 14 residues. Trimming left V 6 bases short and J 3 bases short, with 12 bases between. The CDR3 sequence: CASSPGTVNQPQHF. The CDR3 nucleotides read TGTGCCAGCTCTCCCGGGACGGTCAATCAGCCCCAGCATTTT.

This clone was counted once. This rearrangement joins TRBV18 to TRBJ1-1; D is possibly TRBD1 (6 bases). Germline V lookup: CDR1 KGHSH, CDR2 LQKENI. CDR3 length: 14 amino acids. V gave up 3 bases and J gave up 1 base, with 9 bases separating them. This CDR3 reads CASSPGGANTEAFF. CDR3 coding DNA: TGTGCCAGCTCACCGGGGGGGGCGAACACTGAAGCTTTCTTT.

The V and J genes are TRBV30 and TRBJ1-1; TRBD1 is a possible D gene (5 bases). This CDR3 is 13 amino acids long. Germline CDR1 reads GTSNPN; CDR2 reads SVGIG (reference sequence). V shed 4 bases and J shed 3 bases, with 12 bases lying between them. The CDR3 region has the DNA TGTGCCTGGACGGGAGTAGGGGACACTGAAGCTTTCTTT. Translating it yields CAWTGVGDTEAFF. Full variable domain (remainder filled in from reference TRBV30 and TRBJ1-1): SQTIHQWPATLVQPVGSPLSLECTVEGTSNPNLYWYRQAAGRGLQLLFYSVGIGQISSEVPQNLSASRPQDRQFILSSKKLLLSDSGFYLCAWTGVGDTEAFFGQGTRLTVV.

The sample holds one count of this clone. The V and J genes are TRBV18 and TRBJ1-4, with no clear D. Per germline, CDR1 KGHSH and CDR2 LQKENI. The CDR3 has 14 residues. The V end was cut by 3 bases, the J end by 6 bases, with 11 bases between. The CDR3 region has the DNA TGTGCCAGCTCACCCGGTACTGGGGATGAAAAACTGTTTTTT. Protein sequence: CASSPGTGDEKLFF. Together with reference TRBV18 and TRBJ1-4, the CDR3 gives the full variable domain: NAGVMQNPRHLVRRRGQEARLRCSPMKGHSHVYWYRQLPEEGLKFMVYLQKENIIDESGMPKERFSAEFPKEGPSILRIQQVVRGDSAAYFCASSPGTGDEKLFFGSGTQLSVL.

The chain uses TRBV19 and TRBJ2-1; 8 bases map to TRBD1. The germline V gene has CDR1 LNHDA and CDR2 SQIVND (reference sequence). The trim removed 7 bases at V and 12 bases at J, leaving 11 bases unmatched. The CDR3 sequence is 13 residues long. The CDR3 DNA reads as TGTGCCAGTATCCCACCACAGGGGGGTCGGCAGTTCTTC. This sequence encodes CASIPPQGGRQFF.

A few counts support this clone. CDR3: CASGTATTYEQYF. In DNA form, the CDR3 reads TGTGCCAGTGGGACAGCGACAACCTACGAGCAGTACTTC. The V call is TRBV10-3, the J call TRBJ2-7, with 7 bases that match TRBD1. Germline CDR1 ENHRY, CDR2 SYGVKD. Trimming took 10 bases from V and 2 from J; bases not matched to a gene: 8. CDR3 length: 13 amino acids.

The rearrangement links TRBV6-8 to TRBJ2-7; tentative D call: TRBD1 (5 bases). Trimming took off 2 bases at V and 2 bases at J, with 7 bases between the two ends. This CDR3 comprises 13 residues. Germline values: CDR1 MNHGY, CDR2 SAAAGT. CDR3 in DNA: TGTGCCAGCAGTTACGACAGTACCTACGAGCAGTACTTC. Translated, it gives CASSYDSTYEQYF.

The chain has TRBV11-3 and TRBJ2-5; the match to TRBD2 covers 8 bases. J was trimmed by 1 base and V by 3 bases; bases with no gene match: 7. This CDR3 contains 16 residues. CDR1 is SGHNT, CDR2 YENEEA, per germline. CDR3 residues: CASSFQGLAGQETQYF. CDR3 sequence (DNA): TGTGCCAGCAGCTTCCAAGGGCTAGCGGGCCAAGAGACCCAGTACTTC.

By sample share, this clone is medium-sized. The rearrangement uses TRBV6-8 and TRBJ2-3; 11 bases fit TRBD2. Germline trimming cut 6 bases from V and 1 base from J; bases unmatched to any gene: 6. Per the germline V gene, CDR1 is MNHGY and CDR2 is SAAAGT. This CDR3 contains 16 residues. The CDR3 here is CASRRKGLAGTDTQYF. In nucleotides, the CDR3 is TGTGCCAGCAGGCGAAAGGGACTAGCGGGCACAGATACGCAGTATTTT.

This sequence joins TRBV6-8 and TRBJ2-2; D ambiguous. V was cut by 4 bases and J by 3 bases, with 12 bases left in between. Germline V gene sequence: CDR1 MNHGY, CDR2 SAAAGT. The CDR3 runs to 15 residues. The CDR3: CASSSPSWDTGELFF. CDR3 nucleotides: TGTGCCAGCAGTTCCCCAAGTTGGGACACCGGGGAGCTGTTTTTT.

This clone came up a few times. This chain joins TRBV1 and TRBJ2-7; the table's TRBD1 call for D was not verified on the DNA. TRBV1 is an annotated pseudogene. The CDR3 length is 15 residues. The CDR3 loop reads CASSQDWDRYYEQYF. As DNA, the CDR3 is TGCGCCAGCAGCCAAGATTGGGACAGATACTACGAGCAGTACTTC.

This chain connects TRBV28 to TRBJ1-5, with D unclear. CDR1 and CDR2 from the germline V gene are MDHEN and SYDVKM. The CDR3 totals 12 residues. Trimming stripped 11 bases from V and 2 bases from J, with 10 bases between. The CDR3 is CAVTGRNQPQHF. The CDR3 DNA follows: TGTGCCGTGACGGGTCGCAATCAGCCCCAGCATTTT.

CDR3 sequence (DNA): TGTGCCAGCAGACGGGGGGCAGGTTATGGCTACACCTTC. Translated: CASRRGAGYGYTF. The V gene is TRBV6-8, the J gene TRBJ1-2; TRBD1 is a possible D gene (6 bases). The germline gives CDR1 MNHGY, CDR2 SAAAGT. The CDR3 sequence is 13 residues long. V lost 6 bases, J lost 5 bases, and 13 bases lay in between.

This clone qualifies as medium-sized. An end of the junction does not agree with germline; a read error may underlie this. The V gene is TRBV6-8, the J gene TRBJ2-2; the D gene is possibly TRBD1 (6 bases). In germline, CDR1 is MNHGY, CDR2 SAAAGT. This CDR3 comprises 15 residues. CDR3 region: CASSDSGQNTGELFF. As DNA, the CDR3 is TGTGCCAGCAGTGACTCGGGACAGAACACCGGGGAGCTGTTTTTT.

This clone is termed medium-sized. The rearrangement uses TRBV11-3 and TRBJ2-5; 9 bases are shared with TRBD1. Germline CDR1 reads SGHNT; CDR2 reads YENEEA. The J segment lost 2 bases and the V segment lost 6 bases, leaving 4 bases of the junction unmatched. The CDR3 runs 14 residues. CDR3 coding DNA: TGTGCCAGCAGACCCGGGACAGGGCAAGAGACCCAGTACTTC. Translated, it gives CASRPGTGQETQYF.

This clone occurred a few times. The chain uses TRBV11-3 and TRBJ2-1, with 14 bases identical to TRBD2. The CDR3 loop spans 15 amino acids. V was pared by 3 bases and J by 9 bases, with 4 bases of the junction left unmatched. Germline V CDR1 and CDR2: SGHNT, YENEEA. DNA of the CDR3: TGTGCCAGCAGCTTGACTAGCGGGAGGGGCGTTGAGCAGTTCTTC. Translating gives CASSLTSGRGVEQFF.

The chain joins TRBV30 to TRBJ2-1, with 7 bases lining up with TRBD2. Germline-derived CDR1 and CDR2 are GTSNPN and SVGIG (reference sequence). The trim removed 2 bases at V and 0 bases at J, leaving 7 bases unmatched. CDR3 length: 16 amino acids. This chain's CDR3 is CAWSIGAGDSYNEQFF. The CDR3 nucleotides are TGTGCCTGGAGTATCGGGGCGGGGGACTCCTACAATGAGCAGTTCTTC.